Shown below are 5 T cell receptor beta chains from a single sample sequenced in a study of T cells after yellow fever vaccination. TCRdb redid the calling of the 5' RACE reads with MiXCR, one entry per CDR3 protein. Seen here are approximately 550,000 distinct CDR3 sequences, less than 20% observed once, and the top ten hold 13% to 15%. The sample here was PBMCs, taken 15 days after the yellow fever booster vaccination. Receptor source: a man aged 30 to 39 who received the YFV17D yellow fever vaccine.

The rearrangement uses TRBV7-8 and TRBJ1-1; D call uncertain. Germline V lookup: CDR1 SGHVS, CDR2 FQNEAQ. The CDR3 consists of 15 residues. V dropped 1 base and J dropped 3 bases, with 12 bases sitting between them. This CDR3 is CASSLGGQVHTEAFF. The DNA for the CDR3 is TGTGCCAGCAGCTTAGGAGGGCAGGTTCACACTGAAGCTTTCTTT.

This clonotype was counted many times. The chain carries TRBV4-3 and TRBJ2-7, with D possibly matching TRBD1 (6 bases). From germline, CDR1 is LGHNA and CDR2 YSLEER. V lost 1 base and J lost 6, with 10 bases in between. CDR3 length equals 13 residues. The CDR3 region is CASSQVTGVEQYF. CDR3 sequence (DNA): TGCGCCAGCAGCCAAGTGACAGGCGTCGAGCAGTACTTC.

The gene calls are TRBV5-1 and TRBJ2-7; D is ambiguous. The CDR3 contains 13 residues. With 3 bases removed from V and 2 bases from J, the gap between germline ends came to 9 bases. The germline V gene encodes CDR1 SGHRS and CDR2 YFSETQ. This CDR3 is CASSSPNTYEQYF. CDR3 DNA sequence: TGCGCCAGCAGCTCTCCCAATACCTACGAGCAGTACTTC. Full variable domain (rest looked up from reference TRBV5-1 and TRBJ2-7): KAGVTQTPRYLIKTRGQQVTLSCSPISGHRSVSWYQQTPGQGLQFLFEYFSETQRNKGNFPGRFSGRQFSNSRSEMNVSTLELGDSALYLCASSSPNTYEQYFGPGTRLTVT.

The chain employs TRBV12-3 or TRBV12-4 and TRBJ2-7; 7 bases line up with TRBD2. Germline trimming cut 6 bases from V and 3 bases from J; bases unmatched to any gene: 8. The length of the CDR3 is 14 residues. The CDR3 is CASREAGLGYEQYF. In DNA, the CDR3 is TGTGCCAGCAGGGAAGCGGGATTGGGCTACGAGCAGTACTTC.

The table lists this clonotype with a few counts. The chain joins TRBV7-6 to TRBJ2-3; D gene ambiguous. Trimming pared 5 bases from V and 4 bases from J, leaving 10 bases between. Per germline, CDR1 SGHVS and CDR2 FNYEAQ. The CDR3 contains 13 residues. CDR3 DNA sequence: TGTGCCAGCAGCCCCAGTATATCAGATACGCAGTATTTT. Residues: CASSPSISDTQYF.